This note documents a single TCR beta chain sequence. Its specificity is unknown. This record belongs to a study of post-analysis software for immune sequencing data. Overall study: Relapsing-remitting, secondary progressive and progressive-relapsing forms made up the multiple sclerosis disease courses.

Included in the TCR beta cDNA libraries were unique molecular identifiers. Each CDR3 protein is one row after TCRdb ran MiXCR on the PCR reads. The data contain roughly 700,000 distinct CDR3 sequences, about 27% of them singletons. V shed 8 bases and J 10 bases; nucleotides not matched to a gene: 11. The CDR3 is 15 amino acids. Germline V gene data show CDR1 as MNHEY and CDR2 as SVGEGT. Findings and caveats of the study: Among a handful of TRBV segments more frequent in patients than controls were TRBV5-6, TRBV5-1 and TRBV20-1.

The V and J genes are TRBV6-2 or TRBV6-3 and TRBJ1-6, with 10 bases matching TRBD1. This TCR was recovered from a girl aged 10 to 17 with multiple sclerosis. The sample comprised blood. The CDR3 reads CASLHPGTGVSPLHF. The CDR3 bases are TGTGCCAGCCTCCATCCCGGGACAGGGGTATCACCCCTCCACTTT.